The 10 T cell receptor beta chains listed next were all sequenced from one sample in a study of blood T cell repertoires in COVID-19. The method was immunoSEQ multiplex PCR; TCRdb's version includes in-frame clones alone and lacks a portion of them. The sample has approximately 210,000 clones; 82% are singletons. What was sequenced was PBMCs or T cells enriched from blood (not recorded which). These receptors were collected from a woman aged 60-70 years who had recovered from COVID-19.

V gene TRBV19 combines with J gene TRBJ1-3, with D perhaps matching TRBD1 (6 bases). Deletions cut 3 bases from V and 14 bases from J, with 20 bases between. Germline CDR1 LNHDA, CDR2 SQIVND (reference sequence). This CDR3 has 14 amino acids. In DNA form, the CDR3 reads TGTGCCAGTAGTATCCCGACAGGCGCGCGGTCCCTATATTTT. Translated, it gives CASSIPTGARSLYF. Complete variable domain (other parts from reference TRBV19 and TRBJ1-3): DGGITQSPKYLFRKEGQNVTLSCEQNLNHDAMYWYRQDPGQGLRLIYYSQIVNDFQKGDIAEGYSVSREKKESFPLTVTSAQKNPTAFYLCASSIPTGARSLYFGEGSWLTVV.

The genes are TRBV6-5 and TRBJ2-3; maybe TRBD2 (6 bases). The germline V gene has CDR1 MNHEY and CDR2 SVGAGI. The CDR3 sequence is 14 residues long. V lost 6 bases and J lost 2, with 12 bases in between. As DNA, the CDR3 is TGTGCCAGCAGCCTTGGCGGGGACACAGATACGCAGTATTTT. It encodes CASSLGGDTDTQYF.

This chain joins TRBV2 and TRBJ2-7; 8 nucleotides line up with TRBD1. CDR3 length: 14 residues. Germline V gene lookup returns CDR1 SNHLY and CDR2 FYNNEI. Trimming at V came to 4 bases and at J to 4 bases, leaving 6 bases not matched to a gene. The CDR3 nucleotides read TGTGCCAGCAGTGCCGGACAGGGAGAGTACGAGCAGTACTTC. Translating gives CASSAGQGEYEQYF.

CDR3 sequence: CASSPQPTSVNEQFF. In DNA form, the CDR3 reads TGTGCCAGCAGCCCGCAGCCGACTAGCGTTAATGAGCAGTTCTTC. This rearrangement joins TRBV7-7 to TRBJ2-1; 8 nucleotides agree with TRBD2. CDR1 and CDR2 from the germline V gene are SSHAT and FNYEAQ (reference sequence). V shed 5 bases, J shed 7 bases, and the junction held 10 bases outside the gene matches. CDR3 length: 15 amino acids.

This clone was observed a single time. The rearrangement joins TRBV2 to TRBJ1-2; 9 bases agree with TRBD1. The germline CDR1 and CDR2 sequences are SNHLY and FYNNEI. With V trimmed by 6 bases and J by 2 bases, 4 bases remained unmatched. The CDR3 is made up of 14 amino acids. The CDR3 DNA reads as TGTGCCAGCAGGCGGGACAGGGCGAACTATGGCTACACCTTC. This encodes CASRRDRANYGYTF. Full variable domain (missing parts from reference TRBV2 and TRBJ1-2): EPEVTQTPSHQVTQMGQEVILRCVPISNHLYFYWYRQILGQKVEFLVSFYNNEISEKSEIFDDQFSVERPDGSNFTLKIRSTKLEDSAMYFCASRRDRANYGYTFGSGTRLTVV.

V is TRBV4-1 and J is TRBJ1-4, with D uncertain. Trimming cost V 0 bases and J 4 bases, with 12 bases left between them. Germline V gene sequence: CDR1 MGHRA, CDR2 YSYEKL. The CDR3 covers 16 residues. This CDR3 is CASSQDPGSYNEKLFF. In nucleotides, the CDR3 is TGCGCCAGCAGCCAAGATCCGGGATCTTATAATGAAAAACTGTTTTTT.

V and J are TRBV27 and TRBJ1-5; no clear D gene. The CDR3 is 14 amino acids. Germline V gene data show CDR1 as MNHEY and CDR2 as SMNVEV (reference sequence). V was shortened by 3 bases and J by 6 bases, with 12 bases between the two germline ends. The CDR3 protein is CASSFRGVGQPQHF. CDR3 DNA: TGTGCCAGCAGTTTCCGCGGGGTAGGTCAGCCCCAGCATTTT.

The chain employs TRBV5-1 and TRBJ2-1; 7 bases line up with TRBD1. Looked up from germline, CDR1 is SGHRS and CDR2 is YFSETQ. The CDR3 extends over 15 amino acids. The junction had 4 bases not matched to a gene; V was cut back by 0 bases and J by 4 bases. CDR3 loop: CASSLEGAGYNEQFF. Written as DNA, the CDR3 is TGCGCCAGCAGCTTGGAGGGGGCCGGATACAATGAGCAGTTCTTC.

The rearrangement uses TRBV14 and TRBJ1-3; the D gene is possibly TRBD1 (5 bases). CDR3 length: 15 amino acids. V gave up 2 bases and J gave up 4 bases, with 12 bases separating them. CDR1 is SGHDN and CDR2 is FVKESK in the germline V gene. In DNA, the CDR3 is TGTGCCAGCAGCCAATTCAGGGCTTCGGGAAACACCATATATTTT. Encoded protein: CASSQFRASGNTIYF.

The chain links TRBV11-2 to TRBJ1-5; no clear D. The CDR3 loop spans 13 amino acids. With 0 bases removed from V and 7 bases from J, the gap between germline ends came to 7 bases. CDR1 and CDR2 (germline): SGHAT, FQNNGV. The CDR3 reads CASSLDQAQPQHF. Written as DNA, the CDR3 is TGTGCCAGCAGCTTAGATCAGGCGCAGCCCCAGCATTTT.